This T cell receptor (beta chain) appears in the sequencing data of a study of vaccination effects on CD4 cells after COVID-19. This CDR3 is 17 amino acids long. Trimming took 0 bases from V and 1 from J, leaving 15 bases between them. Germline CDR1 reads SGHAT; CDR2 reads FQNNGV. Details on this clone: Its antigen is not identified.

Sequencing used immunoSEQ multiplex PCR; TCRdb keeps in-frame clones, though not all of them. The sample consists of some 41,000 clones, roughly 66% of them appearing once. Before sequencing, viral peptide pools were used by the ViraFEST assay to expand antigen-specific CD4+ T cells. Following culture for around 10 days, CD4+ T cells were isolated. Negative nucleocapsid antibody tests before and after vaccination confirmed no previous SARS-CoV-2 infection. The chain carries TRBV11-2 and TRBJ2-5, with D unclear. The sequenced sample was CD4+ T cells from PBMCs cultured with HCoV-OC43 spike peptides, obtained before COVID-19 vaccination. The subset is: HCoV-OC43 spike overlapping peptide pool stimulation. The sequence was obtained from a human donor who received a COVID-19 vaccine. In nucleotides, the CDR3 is TGTGCCAGCAGCTTAGATTCCCAGCGCGGACCCCAAGAGACCCAGTACTTC. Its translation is CASSLDSQRGPQETQYF.